This T cell receptor beta chain was found in a study of long-term antiretroviral therapy in people with HIV. Turning to this clone: Its antigen remains unknown.

CDR3 length: 10 residues. CDR1 is SGHDN, CDR2 FVKESK, per germline. V was clipped by 6 bases and J by 7 bases, with 3 bases between them. Investigators performed immunoSEQ version v3.0 at survey level. Generated by immunoSEQ multiplex PCR, the TCRdb table keeps only in-frame clones and is missing some. The repertoire consists of under 20,000 clones, with about 84% occurring once and the leading ten covering more than 12%. Study conclusions and caveats: Subsequent to ART, diversity was augmented yet persisted below that of transplant donor controls. Spans of CDR3 length were tighter for HIV repertoires than for controls. Clones that had undergone expansion before ART dominated the repertoire at all time points. Blood obtained between the mid-2000s and the late 2010s may reflect older ART regimens.

Sequencing was performed on unsorted PBMCs, taken less than 1.3 years before starting antiretroviral therapy. This chain connects TRBV14 to TRBJ1-4; D is uncertain. The sequence was obtained from a man aged 25 to 45 with HIV. The CDR3 loop reads CASRSEKLFF. For the CDR3, the DNA is TGTGCCAGCAGAAGTGAAAAACTGTTTTTT.